These T cell receptor beta chains were read from a single sample in a study of blood T cell repertoires in COVID-19. The method was immunoSEQ multiplex PCR; TCRdb's version includes in-frame clones alone and lacks a portion of them. The table lists over 200,000 clones, 86% of them singletons. Sample: PBMCs or T cells enriched from blood (not recorded which). These receptors originate from a woman between 45 and 65 years old in a cohort exposed to, infected with or recovered from COVID-19 (not recorded which). CDR3s include the opening cysteine and the closing phenylalanine or tryptophan. A D gene is named only where the DNA matches it firmly. A row's size may be missing; if present it is once, few, many or a size class.

D	V	J	size	CDR3	DNA
TRBD1	TRBV19	TRBJ1-6	NA	CASSAGDRVNSPLHF	TGTGCCAGCTCCGCCGGGGACAGGGTAAATTCACCCCTCCACTTT
TRBD1	TRBV7-9	TRBJ1-2	NA	CASSSDRGYGYTF	TGTGCCAGCAGTTCGGACAGGGGCTATGGCTACACCTTC
NA	TRBV18	TRBJ2-2	NA	CASSPRSGEELFF	TGTGCCAGCTCACCACGATCAGGGGAGGAGCTGTTTTTT
TRBD2	TRBV18	TRBJ2-5	NA	CASSPGTRQETQYF	TGTGCCAGCTCCCCCGGGACTAGACAAGAGACCCAGTACTTC
NA	TRBV5-1	TRBJ2-5	NA	CASSLAGGGLRETQYF	TGCGCCAGCAGCTTGGCCGGTGGAGGTCTTCGGGAGACCCAGTACTTC
TRBD1	TRBV5-1	TRBJ2-2	NA	CASSLGQGGTGELFF	TGCGCCAGCAGCTTAGGACAGGGTGGGACCGGGGAGCTGTTTTTT
NA	TRBV19	TRBJ1-2	NA	CASSSSTPRGYGYTF	TGTGCCAGTAGTTCGTCGACCCCCCGGGGCTATGGCTACACCTTC
NA	TRBV25-1	TRBJ1-2	few	CASSEAGLYGYTF	TGTGCCAGCAGTGAGGCGGGACTGTATGGCTACACCTTC
TRBD1	TRBV6-5	TRBJ2-7	few	CASRRSGQGYEQYF	TGTGCCAGCAGGAGATCGGGACAGGGTTACGAGCAGTACTTC
TRBD1	TRBV14	TRBJ1-1	NA	CASSQDGQGTRKAFF	TGTGCCAGCAGCCAAGATGGACAGGGGACCAGGAAGGCTTTCTTT
NA	TRBV23-1	TRBJ2-5	NA	CASSGGQETQYF	TGCGCCAGCAGCGGGGGTCAAGAGACCCAGTACTTC
NA	TRBV7-6	TRBJ1-3	many	CASSPLQGTGNTIYF	TGTGCCAGCAGCCCACTACAGGGAACTGGAAACACCATATATTTT
NA	TRBV29-1	TRBJ1-2	NA	CSVDLFRGTAEKANYGYTF	TGCAGCGTTGATTTATTCCGGGGGACCGCGGAAAAAGCTAACTATGGCTACACTTTC
TRBD1	TRBV6-5	TRBJ2-1	NA	CASMGQPSYNEQFF	TGTGCCAGCATGGGACAGCCCTCCTACAATGAGCAGTTCTTC
NA	TRBV21-1	TRBJ1-3	NA	CASSPGQGRNTIYF	TGTGCCAGCAGCCCTGGACAGGGACGAAACACCATATATTTT
NA	TRBV4-3	TRBJ1-4	NA	CASSQDSLRATNEKLFF	TGCGCCAGCAGCCAAGATTCGTTGAGGGCAACTAATGAAAAACTGTTTTTT
TRBD1	TRBV20-1	TRBJ1-2	NA	CSASHTDRGLSYTF	TGCAGTGCTAGTCATACGGACAGGGGGCTTAGCTACACCTTC
NA	TRBV5-4	TRBJ2-7	NA	CASSGGQAYEQYF	TGTGCCAGCAGCGGGGGACAAGCCTACGAGCAGTACTTC
TRBD1	TRBV30	TRBJ1-1	NA	CASNRGENTEAFF	TGTGCCTCAAACAGGGGCGAGAACACTGAAGCTTTCTTT
NA	TRBV28	TRBJ1-1	NA	CASSLSRGGEAFF	TGTGCCAGCAGTTTATCGCGGGGGGGTGAAGCTTTCTTT
NA	TRBV7-9	TRBJ1-5	few	CASSPRDNQPQHF	TGTGCCAGCAGCCCCAGGGATAATCAGCCCCAGCATTTT
TRBD2	TRBV12-3/TRBV12-4	TRBJ2-7	NA	CASLTSGGYEQYF	TGTGCCAGCTTGACTAGCGGGGGGTACGAGCAGTACTTC
NA	TRBV21-1	TRBJ2-5	NA	CASRGDRGQTQYF	TGTGCCAGCAGGGGGGACAGGGGTCAGACCCAGTACTTC
TRBD1	TRBV3-1/TRBV3-2	TRBJ1-5	NA	CASSRTGDDQPQHF	TGTGCCAGCAGCCGGACAGGGGATGATCAGCCCCAGCATTTT
TRBD1	TRBV4-2	TRBJ2-5	NA	CASSQDPTGDPQETQYF	TGTGCCAGCAGCCAAGATCCCACAGGGGATCCCCAAGAGACCCAGTACTTC
TRBD2	TRBV6-2/TRBV6-3	TRBJ2-7	NA	CASSPLTGTSGSREQYF	TGTGCCAGCAGTCCATTAACCGGGACTAGCGGTTCCCGCGAGCAGTACTTC
TRBD1	TRBV9	TRBJ2-5	NA	CASSGDSQETQYF	TGTGCCAGCAGCGGGGACAGCCAAGAGACCCAGTACTTC
TRBD1	TRBV11-2	TRBJ1-1	NA	CASSSRDRGYEAFF	TGTGCCAGCAGCTCCCGGGACAGGGGATATGAAGCTTTCTTT
NA	TRBV30	TRBJ1-5	NA	CAWSVRGDQPQHF	TGTGCCTGGAGTGTCCGGGGGGACCAGCCCCAGCATTTT
NA	TRBV30	TRBJ2-7	NA	CAWSVQGMIVLSAYEQYF	TGTGCCTGGAGTGTACAGGGTATGATCGTTCTCTCGGCGTACGAGCAGTACTTC
NA	TRBV5-1	TRBJ1-4	few	CASSLGSGATNEKLFF	TGCGCCAGCAGCTTGGGGTCGGGGGCAACTAATGAAAAACTGTTTTTT
NA	TRBV5-8	TRBJ1-6	NA	CASSFLRVDNSPLHF	TGTGCCAGCAGCTTCTTACGGGTGGATAATTCACCCCTCCACTTT
TRBD1	TRBV3-1/TRBV3-2	TRBJ1-2	few	CASSGQGGVGYTF	TGTGCCAGCAGCGGACAGGGAGGTGTAGGCTACACCTTC
TRBD1	TRBV2	TRBJ1-1	once	CASTSGQGAWKAFF	TGTGCCAGCACCTCGGGACAGGGGGCCTGGAAAGCTTTCTTT
NA	TRBV6-2/TRBV6-3	TRBJ2-7	NA	CASSQNYEQYF	TGTGCCAGCAGTCAAAATTACGAGCAGTACTTC
NA	TRBV29-1	TRBJ2-5	NA	CSVEPPQETQYF	TGCAGCGTTGAACCTCCCCAAGAGACCCAGTACTTC
TRBD1	TRBV6-1	TRBJ2-1	NA	CASSEVRGHEPYNEQFF	TGTGCCAGCAGTGAAGTTAGGGGGCATGAACCTTACAATGAGCAGTTCTTC
NA	TRBV9	TRBJ1-2	NA	CASSVGRNNYGYTF	TGTGCCAGCAGCGTAGGGCGGAATAACTATGGCTACACCTTC
NA	TRBV5-1	TRBJ2-7	NA	CASRDTGMTYEQYF	TGCGCCAGCAGGGATACAGGGATGACCTACGAGCAGTACTTC
NA	TRBV5-5	TRBJ1-5	NA	CASSFSGGGGQPQHF	TGTGCCAGCAGCTTTTCAGGCGGGGGTGGACAGCCCCAGCATTTT
TRBD2	TRBV11-2	TRBJ2-1	NA	CASSILPSGVYNEQFF	TGTGCCAGCAGCATCCTTCCTAGCGGGGTATACAATGAGCAGTTCTTC
NA	TRBV7-9	TRBJ2-7	NA	CASSLGSVSTLYEQYF	TGTGCCAGCAGCTTAGGCAGTGTGTCCACCCTCTACGAGCAGTACTTC
TRBD1	TRBV4-1	TRBJ1-2	few	CASSQIGTGSSYGYTF	TGCGCCAGCAGCCAGATCGGGACAGGGTCCTCATATGGCTACACCTTC
TRBD1	TRBV5-4	TRBJ1-1	NA	CASSLGSTGKTEAFF	TGTGCCAGCAGCTTGGGGTCGACAGGGAAGACTGAAGCTTTCTTT
TRBD1	TRBV7-9	TRBJ1-5	NA	CASSGDRPGQGSNQPQHF	TGTGCCAGCAGCGGAGACCGGCCGGGACAGGGAAGCAATCAGCCCCAGCATTTT
TRBD1	TRBV30	TRBJ2-2	NA	CAWRRTGVDGELFF	TGTGCCTGGAGGCGGACAGGGGTGGACGGGGAGCTGTTTTTT
TRBD2	TRBV6-5	TRBJ2-7	NA	CASSTSGGAYEQYF	TGTGCCAGCAGTACGAGCGGGGGGGCCTACGAGCAGTACTTC
TRBD1	TRBV5-5	TRBJ1-2	NA	CASSGDRGTYGYTF	TGTGCCAGCAGCGGGGACAGGGGAACCTATGGCTACACCTTC
TRBD1	TRBV4-3	TRBJ2-2	NA	CASSQARKLWDSKTGELFF	TGCGCCAGCAGCCAAGCGAGAAAACTTTGGGACAGTAAAACCGGGGAGCTGTTTTTT
NA	TRBV30	TRBJ2-1	NA	CAWSPPVSSYNEQFF	TGTGCCTGGAGTCCTCCGGTTAGCTCCTACAATGAGCAGTTCTTC
TRBD1	TRBV28	TRBJ1-5	NA	CASSVDRGLQPQHF	TGTGCCAGCAGCGTGGACAGGGGTCTTCAGCCCCAGCATTTT
NA	TRBV27	TRBJ1-2	few	CASSSGTTSNYGYTF	TGTGCCAGCAGTTCCGGGACAACATCTAACTATGGCTACACCTTC
NA	TRBV4-2	TRBJ2-7	NA	CASSQDMAGKTYEQYF	TGTGCCAGCAGCCAAGATATGGCAGGAAAAACCTACGAGCAGTACTTC
NA	TRBV5-4	TRBJ1-1	NA	CASSSMKTENTEAFF	TGTGCCAGCAGCTCTATGAAGACAGAGAACACTGAAGCTTTCTTT
NA	TRBV7-9	TRBJ1-4	NA	CASSRAGEKLFF	TGTGCCAGCAGCAGGGCCGGTGAAAAACTGTTTTTT
NA	TRBV20-1	TRBJ2-7	NA	CSATGVGEQYF	TGCAGTGCTACAGGGGTCGGCGAGCAGTACTTC
TRBD1	TRBV9	TRBJ1-6	NA	CASSPRTGERPPLHF	TGTGCCAGCAGCCCCAGGACAGGGGAGAGGCCACCCCTCCACTTT
NA	TRBV30	TRBJ1-2	once	CAWSARNRVTYGYTF	TGTGCCTGGAGTGCCCGGAACAGGGTAACCTATGGCTACACCTTC
TRBD1	TRBV5-1	TRBJ2-7	NA	CASSPSSRTGDEQYF	TGCGCCAGCAGCCCCTCTTCCAGGACAGGGGACGAGCAGTACTTC